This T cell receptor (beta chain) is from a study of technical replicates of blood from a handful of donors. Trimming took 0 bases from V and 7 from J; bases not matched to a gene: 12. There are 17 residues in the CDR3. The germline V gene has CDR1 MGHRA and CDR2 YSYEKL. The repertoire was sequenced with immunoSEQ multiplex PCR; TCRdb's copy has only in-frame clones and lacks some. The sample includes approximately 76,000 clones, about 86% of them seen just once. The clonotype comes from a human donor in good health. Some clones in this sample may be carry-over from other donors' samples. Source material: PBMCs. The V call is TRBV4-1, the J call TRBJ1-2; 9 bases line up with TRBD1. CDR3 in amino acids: CASSQESGTGTLVGYTF. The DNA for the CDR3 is TGCGCCAGCAGCCAAGAGAGTGGGACAGGGACGCTAGTTGGCTACACCTTC.